The 27 T cell receptor beta chains given below trace back to one sample, sequenced in a study of cytomegalovirus exposure and HLA in healthy donors. The PCR had 60 Vbeta and 13 Jbeta primers. Some clones are missing from TCRdb's copy, which holds only in-frame ones; the method was immunoSEQ multiplex PCR. The table records about 160,000 clones, roughly three quarters of them present only once. Sequencing was done on a sample of PBMCs. These receptors all stem from a man aged 18 to 30 in good health and CMV-seropositive.

The rearrangement uses TRBV5-4 and TRBJ2-3, with a weak D call TRBD2 (6 bases). Trimming took off 6 bases at V and 0 bases at J, with 14 bases between the two ends. The germline V gene has CDR1 SGHNT and CDR2 YYREEE (reference sequence). The CDR3 is 15 residues long. CDR3 protein: CASTPGSGSTDTQYF. For the CDR3, the DNA is TGTGCCAGCACCCCGGGTAGCGGTAGCACAGATACGCAGTATTTT.

The V and J genes are TRBV5-1 and TRBJ1-4; 10 bases fit TRBD1. V lost 0 bases, J lost 8 bases, and 7 bases stayed unmatched. Germline V CDR1 and CDR2: SGHRS, YFSETQ. The CDR3 is made up of 16 amino acids. CDR3 bases: TGCGCCAGCAGCTTGGATTCCGGGACAGGGGAAGAAAAACTGTTTTTT. It specifies CASSLDSGTGEEKLFF.

This clone was detected a few times. V usage is TRBV19 and J usage is TRBJ1-1, with D perhaps matching TRBD1 (6 bases). CDR1 and CDR2 from the germline V gene are LNHDA and SQIVND (reference sequence). Trimming pared 8 bases from V and 9 bases from J, leaving 19 bases between. There are 13 residues in the CDR3. The CDR3 loop reads CASSGTHTLKAFF. As DNA, the CDR3 is TGTGCCAGTTCCGGGACACATACACTGAAAGCTTTCTTT.

The J gene is TRBJ2-5, the V gene TRBV7-9, with a possible D match to TRBD1 (6 bases). V dropped 4 bases and J dropped 2 bases, with 11 bases sitting between them. Germline values: CDR1 SEHNR, CDR2 FQNEAQ (reference sequence). The CDR3 length is 14 residues. DNA for the CDR3: TGTGCCAGCAGCTATTTGACAGGACAAGAGACCCAGTACTTC. It yields the protein CASSYLTGQETQYF.

J is TRBJ2-2 and V is TRBV15, with 8 positions matching TRBD1. The V gene's germline CDR1 is LNHNV and CDR2 YYDKDF (reference sequence). The CDR3 runs to 15 residues. After removal of 2 bases from V and 6 bases from J, the junction contained 5 bases not matched to a gene. The chain's CDR3 is CATSRFTGGSGELFF. The CDR3 DNA is TGTGCCACCAGCAGATTCACAGGGGGTTCCGGGGAGCTGTTTTTT.

The chain carries TRBV10-1 and TRBJ2-3, with 7 positions matching TRBD1. The ends lost 5 bases at V and 2 bases at J; junction bases unmatched: 7. Germline values: CDR1 WNHNN, CDR2 SYGVQD (reference sequence). The CDR3 spans 15 residues. The CDR3 protein is CASSTYRGSTDTQYF. The CDR3 DNA sequence: TGCGCCAGCAGTACTTACAGGGGCTCCACAGATACGCAGTATTTT.

This clone has just one count. V and J are TRBV6-5 and TRBJ2-1; D is unresolved. This CDR3 contains 15 residues. The V end was cut by 6 bases, the J end by 4 bases, with 16 bases between. Germline assignment: CDR1 MNHEY and CDR2 SVGAGI. CDR3 amino acids: CASRPRRSIYNEQFF. The CDR3 region has the DNA TGTGCCAGCAGGCCGAGGCGGAGCATTTACAATGAGCAGTTCTTC.

The CDR3 loop is CASSPDRGIGEQYF. The CDR3 region has the DNA TGTGCCAGCAGCCCGGACAGGGGAATAGGAGAGCAGTACTTC. V and J are TRBV7-2 and TRBJ2-5; TRBD1 matches at 9 bases. The length of the CDR3 is 14 residues. V was pared by 5 bases and J by 11 bases, with 12 bases of the junction left unmatched. Germline V gene lookup returns CDR1 SGHTA and CDR2 FQGNSA. The full variable domain, in which reference TRBV7-2 and TRBJ2-5 provide the parts outside the CDR3, is GAGVSQSPSNKVTEKGKDVELRCDPISGHTALYWYRQSLGQGLEFLIYFQGNSAPDKSGLPSDRFSAERTGGSVSTLTIQRTQQEDSAVYLCASSPDRGIGEQYFGPGTRLLVL.

This clone was detected once. The chain carries TRBV7-6 and TRBJ1-1; 12 bases map to TRBD1. Germline trimming cut 5 bases from V and 10 bases from J; bases unmatched to any gene: 11. From germline, CDR1 is SGHVS and CDR2 FNYEAQ. The CDR3 has 15 amino acids. Written as DNA, the CDR3 is TGTGCCAGCAGCCTTTCCGGGACAGGGGGCGAAGGAGCTTTCTTT. Protein: CASSLSGTGGEGAFF.

With regard to this clone: One junction end disagrees with the germline gene, perhaps due to a read error. J is TRBJ2-1 and V is TRBV7-9, with 8 bases that match TRBD2. Looked up from germline, CDR1 is SEHNR and CDR2 is FQNEAQ (reference sequence). The CDR3 runs 15 residues. In DNA, the CDR3 is TGTTCCAGCAGCTTCGGGGCGGGGGGCTTGAATGAGCAGTTCTTC. It yields the protein CSSSFGAGGLNEQFF.

The chain links TRBV5-1 to TRBJ2-5; TRBD2 agrees at 15 bases. CDR1 SGHRS and CDR2 YFSETQ come from the germline V gene. This CDR3 contains 17 residues. Unmatched junction bases numbered 9, after V lost 4 bases and J lost 5 bases. The CDR3 loop is CASSPRTSGRVEETQYF. As DNA, the CDR3 is TGCGCCAGCAGCCCCCGGACTAGCGGGAGGGTTGAGGAGACCCAGTACTTC.

The chain joins TRBV5-1 to TRBJ2-1; 11 bases agree with TRBD2. V dropped 5 bases and J dropped 3; count of bases not matched to a gene: 13. The length of the CDR3 is 18 residues. Germline CDR1 reads SGHRS; CDR2 reads YFSETQ. This CDR3 reads CASSLTSGAPPIYNEQFF. CDR3 in DNA: TGCGCCAGCAGTTTGACTAGCGGGGCCCCCCCCATCTACAATGAGCAGTTCTTC.

The V gene is TRBV9, the J gene TRBJ2-7, with TRBD1 matching over 8 bases. Trimming took 3 bases from V and 0 from J; bases not matched to a gene: 5. CDR3 length: 15 residues. Germline V gives CDR1 SGDLS, CDR2 YYNGEE. The CDR3 loop reads CASSGGTGDSYEQYF. In DNA form, the CDR3 reads TGTGCCAGCAGCGGCGGGACAGGAGACTCCTACGAGCAGTACTTC.

The gene calls are TRBV4-2 and TRBJ2-1, with 11 bases lining up with TRBD2. Losses at the gene ends were 3 bases for V and 9 bases for J; bases not matched to a gene: 13. The CDR3 spans 17 residues. Germline V lookup: CDR1 LGHNA, CDR2 YNFKEQ. Written as DNA, the CDR3 is TGTGCCAGCAGCCAGCCCCTCCTAGCGGGGGGTGGGGGTGAGCAGTTCTTC. It specifies CASSQPLLAGGGGEQFF.

The rearrangement links TRBV6-1 to TRBJ2-5, with 11 bases fitting TRBD1. The DNA end is a closer match to TRBJ2-7, so the J assignment may be wrong. CDR1 and CDR2 (germline): MNHNS, SASEGT. The CDR3 consists of 14 residues. The CDR3 sequence: CASRLDRGRNEQYF. The CDR3 DNA reads TGTGCCAGCAGACTGGACAGGGGGCGCAACGAGCAGTACTTC.

V and J are TRBV5-1 and TRBJ2-3, with 7 bases that match TRBD2. CDR3 length: 16 amino acids. Germline CDR1 SGHRS, CDR2 YFSETQ. With V trimmed by 4 bases and J by 1 base, 9 bases remained unmatched. CDR3 bases: TGCGCCAGCAGCCTCCATGGTGGGAGGGGCACAGATACGCAGTATTTT. Its translation is CASSLHGGRGTDTQYF.

To note about this clone: This specimen includes other DNA sequences encoding the same CDR3. The rearrangement uses TRBV30 and TRBJ1-1; perhaps TRBD1 as D (5 bases). V gave up 3 bases and J gave up 1 base, with 9 bases separating them. Per the germline V gene, CDR1 is GTSNPN and CDR2 is SVGIG (reference sequence). The CDR3 loop spans 13 amino acids. CDR3 sequence (DNA): TGTGCCTGGAGCCGGGGGGGGAACACTGAAGCTTTCTTT. Translated: CAWSRGGNTEAFF.

V is TRBV30 and J is TRBJ2-5; D possibly corresponds to TRBD2 (5 bases). The germline CDR1 and CDR2 sequences are GTSNPN and SVGIG (reference sequence). Trimming took 2 bases from V and 5 from J, leaving 12 bases between them. The length of the CDR3 is 13 residues. The CDR3 spells CAWSTLGGETQYF. For the CDR3, the DNA is TGTGCCTGGAGTACCCTGGGCGGGGAGACCCAGTACTTC. The full variable domain, with the rest looked up from reference TRBV30 and TRBJ2-5, is SQTIHQWPATLVQPVGSPLSLECTVEGTSNPNLYWYRQAAGRGLQLLFYSVGIGQISSEVPQNLSASRPQDRQFILSSKKLLLSDSGFYLCAWSTLGGETQYFGPGTRLLVL.

The chain combines TRBV7-9 with TRBJ2-1; D might be TRBD2 (5 bases). The CDR3 has 15 residues. Germline-derived CDR1 and CDR2 are SEHNR and FQNEAQ (reference sequence). V was clipped by 2 bases and J by 5 bases, with 13 bases between them. DNA for the CDR3: TGTGCCAGCAGCTTAATGAATAGCGTCGACAATGAGCAGTTCTTC. It is translated as CASSLMNSVDNEQFF.

This sequence joins TRBV2 and TRBJ1-1; D is possibly TRBD1 (5 bases). Trimming pared 4 bases from V and 5 bases from J, leaving 11 bases between. The germline gives CDR1 SNHLY, CDR2 FYNNEI. The CDR3 totals 13 residues. The CDR3 sequence is CASSVVEGTEAFF. For the CDR3, the DNA is TGTGCCAGCAGTGTAGTGGAGGGGACTGAAGCTTTCTTT.

The chain uses TRBV2 and TRBJ2-1, with D possibly TRBD2 on 6 matching bases. This CDR3 comprises 16 residues. V shed 6 bases and J shed 3 bases, with 18 bases lying between them. Germline V CDR1 and CDR2: SNHLY, FYNNEI. CDR3 in amino acids: CASRKATGLNYNEQFF. In nucleotides, the CDR3 is TGTGCCAGCAGAAAAGCCACGGGACTTAACTACAATGAGCAGTTCTTC.

The chain has TRBV11-2 and TRBJ2-7; possibly TRBD2 for D (6 bases). V lost 5 bases and J lost 2, with 13 bases in between. Germline V gene data show CDR1 as SGHAT and CDR2 as FQNNGV. There are 14 residues in the CDR3. Written as DNA, the CDR3 is TGTGCCAGCAGCGGACTACATATACCCTACGAGCAGTACTTC. Translated: CASSGLHIPYEQYF.

The rearrangement joins TRBV9 to TRBJ1-1, with D possibly TRBD1 on 5 matching bases. V shed 0 bases and J shed 5 bases, with 14 bases lying between them. CDR3 size: 15 residues. CDR1 SGDLS and CDR2 YYNGEE come from the germline V gene. The CDR3 here is CASSVGGEPRTEAFF. The CDR3 DNA reads as TGTGCCAGCAGCGTAGGGGGGGAACCAAGGACTGAAGCTTTCTTT.

The gene calls are TRBV15 and TRBJ2-1; D not resolved. CDR3 length equals 15 residues. V shed 5 bases and J shed 1 base, with 12 bases lying between them. From germline, CDR1 is LNHNV and CDR2 YYDKDF (reference sequence). Written as DNA, the CDR3 is TGTGCCACCAGCCCAACTACACGGTCCTACAATGAGCAGTTCTTC. It encodes CATSPTTRSYNEQFF. The full variable domain, completed using reference TRBV15 and TRBJ2-1, is DAMVIQNPRYQVTQFGKPVTLSCSQTLNHNVMYWYQQKSSQAPKLLFHYYDKDFNNEADTPDNFQSRRPNTSFCFLDIRSPGLGDTAMYLCATSPTTRSYNEQFFGPGTRLTVL.

The chain joins TRBV29-1 to TRBJ1-1, with D maybe TRBD1 (5 bases). The CDR3 has 13 residues. The ends were cut back, 6 bases at V and 2 bases at J, with 13 bases in the middle. Germline lookup yields CDR1 SQVTM and CDR2 ANQGSEA. The DNA for the CDR3 is TGCAGCGTAGGGACGGGGGGTAACACTGAAGCTTTCTTT. Amino acids: CSVGTGGNTEAFF.

V is TRBV19 and J is TRBJ1-3; D might be TRBD1 (6 bases). Germline-derived CDR1 and CDR2 are LNHDA and SQIVND (reference sequence). V was pared by 3 bases and J by 0 bases, with 12 bases between. The length of the CDR3 is 16 residues. CDR3 DNA: TGTGCCAGTAGTATCCCGGGACAACACTCTGGAAACACCATATATTTT. As protein: CASSIPGQHSGNTIYF.

The V gene is TRBV7-6, the J gene TRBJ2-7, with 10 positions matching TRBD1. The germline CDR1 and CDR2 sequences are SGHVS and FNYEAQ. This CDR3 comprises 15 residues. Trimming at V came to 1 base and at J to 0 bases, leaving 0 bases not matched to a gene. The DNA of the CDR3 is TGTGCCAGCAGCTTAGGGACAGGGGGCTCCTACGAGCAGTACTTC. Its translation is CASSLGTGGSYEQYF. Variable domain in full (rest from reference TRBV7-6 and TRBJ2-7): GAGVSQSPRYKVTKRGQDVALRCDPISGHVSLYWYRQALGQGPEFLTYFNYEAQQDKSGLPNDRFSAERPEGSISTLTIQRTEQRDSAMYRCASSLGTGGSYEQYFGPGTRLTVT.